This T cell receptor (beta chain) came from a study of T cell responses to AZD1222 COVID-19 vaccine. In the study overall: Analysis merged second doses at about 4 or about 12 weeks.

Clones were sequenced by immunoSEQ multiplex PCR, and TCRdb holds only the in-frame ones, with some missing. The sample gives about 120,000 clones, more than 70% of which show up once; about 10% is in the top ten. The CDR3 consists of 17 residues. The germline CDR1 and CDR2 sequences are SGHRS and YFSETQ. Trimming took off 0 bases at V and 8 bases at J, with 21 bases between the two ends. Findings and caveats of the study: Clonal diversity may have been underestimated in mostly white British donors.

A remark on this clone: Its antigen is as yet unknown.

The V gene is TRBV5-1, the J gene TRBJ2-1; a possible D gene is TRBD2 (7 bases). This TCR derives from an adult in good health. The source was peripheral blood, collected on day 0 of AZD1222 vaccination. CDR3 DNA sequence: TGCGCCAGCAGCTTGGCCCTGGAAGGGGGGGCCAGGGATGAGCAGTTCTTC. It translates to CASSLALEGGARDEQFF.